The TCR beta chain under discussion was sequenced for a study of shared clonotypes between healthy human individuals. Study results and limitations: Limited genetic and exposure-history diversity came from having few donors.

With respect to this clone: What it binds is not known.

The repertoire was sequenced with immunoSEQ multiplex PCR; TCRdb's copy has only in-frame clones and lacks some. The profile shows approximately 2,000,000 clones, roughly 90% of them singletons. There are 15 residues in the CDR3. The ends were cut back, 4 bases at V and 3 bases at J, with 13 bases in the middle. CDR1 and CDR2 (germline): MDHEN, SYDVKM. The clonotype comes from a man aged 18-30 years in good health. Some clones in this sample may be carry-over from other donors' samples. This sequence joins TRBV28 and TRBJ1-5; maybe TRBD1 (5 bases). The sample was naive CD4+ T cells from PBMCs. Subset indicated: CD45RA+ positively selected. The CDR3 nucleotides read TGTGCCAGCAGTTCCCCCGACAGATACAATCAGCCCCAGCATTTT. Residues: CASSSPDRYNQPQHF.